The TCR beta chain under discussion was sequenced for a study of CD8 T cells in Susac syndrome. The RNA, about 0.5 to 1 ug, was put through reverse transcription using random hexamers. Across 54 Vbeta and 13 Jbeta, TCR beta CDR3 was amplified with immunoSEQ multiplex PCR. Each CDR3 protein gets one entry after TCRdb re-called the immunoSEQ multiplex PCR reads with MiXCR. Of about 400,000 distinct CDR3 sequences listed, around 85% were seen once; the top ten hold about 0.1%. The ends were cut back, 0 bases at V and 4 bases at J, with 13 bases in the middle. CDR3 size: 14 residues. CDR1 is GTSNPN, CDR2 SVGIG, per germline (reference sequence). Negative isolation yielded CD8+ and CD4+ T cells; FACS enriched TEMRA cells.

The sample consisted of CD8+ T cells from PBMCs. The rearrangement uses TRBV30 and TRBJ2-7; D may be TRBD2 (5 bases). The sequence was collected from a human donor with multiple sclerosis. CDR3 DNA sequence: TGTGCCTGGAGTGTCGGGCTAGGCGGGTACGAGCAGTACTTC. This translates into CAWSVGLGGYEQYF.